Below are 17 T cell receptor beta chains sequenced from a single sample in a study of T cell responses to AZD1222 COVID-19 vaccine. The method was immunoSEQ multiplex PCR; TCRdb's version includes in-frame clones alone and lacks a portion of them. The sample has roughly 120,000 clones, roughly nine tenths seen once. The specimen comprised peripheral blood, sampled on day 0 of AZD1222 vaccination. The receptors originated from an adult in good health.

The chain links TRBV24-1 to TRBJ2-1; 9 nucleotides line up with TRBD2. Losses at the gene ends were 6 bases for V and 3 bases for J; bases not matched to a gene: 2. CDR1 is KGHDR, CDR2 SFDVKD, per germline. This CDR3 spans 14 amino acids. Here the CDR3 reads CATSTSGYYNEQFF. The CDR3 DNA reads TGTGCCACCAGTACTAGCGGGTACTACAATGAGCAGTTCTTC.

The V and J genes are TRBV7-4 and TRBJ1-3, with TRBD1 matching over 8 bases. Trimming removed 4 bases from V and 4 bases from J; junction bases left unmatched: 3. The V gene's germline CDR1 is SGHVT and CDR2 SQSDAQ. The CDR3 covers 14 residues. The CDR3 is CASSSTGDGNTIYF. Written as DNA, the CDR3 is TGTGCCAGCAGCTCGACAGGGGACGGAAACACCATATATTTT.

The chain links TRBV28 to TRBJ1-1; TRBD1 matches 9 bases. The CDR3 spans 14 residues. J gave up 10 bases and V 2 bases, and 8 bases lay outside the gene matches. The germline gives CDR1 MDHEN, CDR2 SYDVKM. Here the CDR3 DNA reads TGTGCCAGCAGTTTACAACAGGGGGCGCGTATAGCTTTCTTT. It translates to CASSLQQGARIAFF.

The CDR3 loop is CASSPDSGRSYEQYF. Here the CDR3 DNA reads TGCGCCAGCAGCCCGGATAGCGGGAGAAGCTACGAGCAGTACTTC. The chain uses TRBV5-1 and TRBJ2-7; 9 positions match TRBD2. The CDR3 has 15 residues. The V segment lost 4 bases and the J segment 3 bases; nucleotides outside the gene matches: 8. Germline V gives CDR1 SGHRS, CDR2 YFSETQ.

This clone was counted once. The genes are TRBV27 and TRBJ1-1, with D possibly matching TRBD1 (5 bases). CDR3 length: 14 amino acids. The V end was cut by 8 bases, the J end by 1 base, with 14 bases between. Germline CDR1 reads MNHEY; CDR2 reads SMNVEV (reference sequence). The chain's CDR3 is CASGQWGTNTEAFF. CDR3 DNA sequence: TGTGCCAGCGGTCAGTGGGGGACGAACACTGAAGCTTTCTTT.

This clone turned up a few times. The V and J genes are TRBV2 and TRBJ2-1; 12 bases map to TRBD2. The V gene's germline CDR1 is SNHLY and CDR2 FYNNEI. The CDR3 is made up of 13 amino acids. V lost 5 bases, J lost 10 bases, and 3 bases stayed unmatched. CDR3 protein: CASSRLAGDEQFF. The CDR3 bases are TGTGCCAGCAGTCGACTAGCGGGAGACGAGCAGTTCTTC.

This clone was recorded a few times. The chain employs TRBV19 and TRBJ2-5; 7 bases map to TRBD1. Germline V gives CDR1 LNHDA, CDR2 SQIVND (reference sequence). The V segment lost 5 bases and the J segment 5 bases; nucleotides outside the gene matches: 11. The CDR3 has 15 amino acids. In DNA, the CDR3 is TGTGCCAGTAGTTCGGCCAGGGGGAGTGGGGAGACCCAGTACTTC. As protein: CASSSARGSGETQYF.

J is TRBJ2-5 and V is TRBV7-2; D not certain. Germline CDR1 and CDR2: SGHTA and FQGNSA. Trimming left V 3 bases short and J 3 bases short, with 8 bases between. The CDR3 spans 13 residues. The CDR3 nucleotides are TGTGCCAGCAGCTTCTCCATAAAAGAGACCCAGTACTTC. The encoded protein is CASSFSIKETQYF.

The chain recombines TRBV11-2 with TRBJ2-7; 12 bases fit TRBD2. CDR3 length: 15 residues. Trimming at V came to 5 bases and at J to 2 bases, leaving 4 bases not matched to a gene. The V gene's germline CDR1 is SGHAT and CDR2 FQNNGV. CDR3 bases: TGTGCCAGCAGCGCGCTAGCGGGGGGGCCCTACGAGCAGTACTTC. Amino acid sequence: CASSALAGGPYEQYF.

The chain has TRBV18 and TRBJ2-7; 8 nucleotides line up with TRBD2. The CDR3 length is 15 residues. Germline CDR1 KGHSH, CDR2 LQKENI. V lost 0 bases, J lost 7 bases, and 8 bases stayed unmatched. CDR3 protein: CASSPPSGARWEQYF. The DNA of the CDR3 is TGTGCCAGCTCACCACCTAGCGGGGCCCGCTGGGAGCAGTACTTC. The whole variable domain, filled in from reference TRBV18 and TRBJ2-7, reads NAGVMQNPRHLVRRRGQEARLRCSPMKGHSHVYWYRQLPEEGLKFMVYLQKENIIDESGMPKERFSAEFPKEGPSILRIQQVVRGDSAAYFCASSPPSGARWEQYFGPGTRLTVT.

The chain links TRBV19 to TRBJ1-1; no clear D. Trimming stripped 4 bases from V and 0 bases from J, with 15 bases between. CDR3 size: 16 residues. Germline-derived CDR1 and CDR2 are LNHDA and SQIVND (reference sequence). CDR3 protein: CASSRTHLNMNTEAFF. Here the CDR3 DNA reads TGTGCCAGTAGTAGGACTCATCTCAACATGAACACTGAAGCTTTCTTT.

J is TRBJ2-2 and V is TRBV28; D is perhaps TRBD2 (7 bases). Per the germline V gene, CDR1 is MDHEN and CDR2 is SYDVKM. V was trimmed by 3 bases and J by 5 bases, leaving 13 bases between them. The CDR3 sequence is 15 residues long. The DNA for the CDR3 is TGTGCCAGCAGTTTGGGGGGGCGTCGTACCGGGGAGCTGTTTTTT. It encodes CASSLGGRRTGELFF.

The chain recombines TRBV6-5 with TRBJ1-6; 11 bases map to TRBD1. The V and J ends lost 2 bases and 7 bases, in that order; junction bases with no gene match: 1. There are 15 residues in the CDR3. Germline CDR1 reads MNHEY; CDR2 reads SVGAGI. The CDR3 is CASSYRTGGNSPLHF. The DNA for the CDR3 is TGTGCCAGCAGTTACCGGACAGGGGGCAATTCACCCCTCCACTTT.

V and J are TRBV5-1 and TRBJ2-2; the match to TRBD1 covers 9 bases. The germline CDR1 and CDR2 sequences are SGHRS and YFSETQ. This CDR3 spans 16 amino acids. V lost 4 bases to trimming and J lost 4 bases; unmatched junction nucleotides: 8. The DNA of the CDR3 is TGCGCCAGCAGCACCGGACAGGGGCTTGGCACCGGGGAGCTGTTTTTT. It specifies CASSTGQGLGTGELFF.

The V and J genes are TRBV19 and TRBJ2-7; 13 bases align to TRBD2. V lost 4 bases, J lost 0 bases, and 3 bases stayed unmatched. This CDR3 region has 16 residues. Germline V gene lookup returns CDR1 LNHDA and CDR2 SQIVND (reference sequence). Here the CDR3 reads CASSTRTSGSSYEQYF. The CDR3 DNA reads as TGTGCCAGTAGTACACGGACTAGCGGGAGCTCCTACGAGCAGTACTTC.

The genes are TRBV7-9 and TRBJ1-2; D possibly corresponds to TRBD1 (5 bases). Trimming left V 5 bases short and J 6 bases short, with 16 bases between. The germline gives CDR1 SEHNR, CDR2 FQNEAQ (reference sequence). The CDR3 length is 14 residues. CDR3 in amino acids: CASSLDLGGDGYTF. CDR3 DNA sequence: TGTGCCAGCAGCCTGGACCTCGGGGGGGATGGCTACACCTTC.

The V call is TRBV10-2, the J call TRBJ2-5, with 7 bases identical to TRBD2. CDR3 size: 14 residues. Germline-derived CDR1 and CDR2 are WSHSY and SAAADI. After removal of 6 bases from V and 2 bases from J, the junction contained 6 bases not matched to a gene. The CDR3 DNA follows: TGCGCCAGCAGGACGGGCGGGGGACAAGAGACCCAGTACTTC. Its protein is CASRTGGGQETQYF.